The rows below give T cell receptor beta chains drawn from one sample of a study of blood T cell repertoires in COVID-19. The assay was immunoSEQ multiplex PCR, and TCRdb's table has in-frame clones only and misses some. The repertoire has nearly 110,000 clones, about 84% of them found once; the top ten carry around 14%. The sequenced sample was peripheral blood. Receptor source: an older woman with acute or convalescent COVID-19. Each CDR3 is given without its conserved first and last residue.

CDR3 protein | J gene | V gene
ASSFRSLSANSPLH | TRBJ1-6 | TRBV28
ASSPSPPGQGLWTEAF | TRBJ1-1 | TRBV5-1
ASSYSGTGSSGPQH | TRBJ1-5 | TRBV6-5
ASSLDPGQNTDTQY | TRBJ2-3 | TRBV11-2
ASSNSLGLGGEQF | TRBJ2-1 | TRBV28
ASSFFPTGSSKNIQY | TRBJ2-4 | TRBV5-1
ASSLRSGQGAFQPQH | TRBJ1-5 | TRBV28
ASSLTQRQGSGELF | TRBJ2-2 | TRBV7-6
ASSVGQGNEQY | TRBJ2-7 | TRBV9
ASSAGTSGSMGEQY | TRBJ2-7 | TRBV7-6
ASSQARDSSYEQY | TRBJ2-7 | TRBV3-1/TRBV3-2
ASSLGPSGSNFRELF | TRBJ2-2 | TRBV7-2
ASSLTTSTSYNEQF | TRBJ2-1 | TRBV5-5
ASSPDRYQPQH | TRBJ1-5 | TRBV3-1/TRBV3-2
AWSVYSGRQETQY | TRBJ2-5 | TRBV30
ASRQGSSGNTIY | TRBJ1-3 | TRBV3-1/TRBV3-2
ASSHRGQGGTEAF | TRBJ1-1 | TRBV3-1/TRBV3-2
ASSSRDYEF | TRBJ2-1 | TRBV6-6
ASSPAGTAFNEQY | TRBJ2-7 | TRBV5-1
ATSRDPGAGNTIY | TRBJ1-3 | TRBV15
ASSQVLIGTVDQPQH | TRBJ1-5 | TRBV4-1
ASRPGQSNTEAF | TRBJ1-1 | TRBV13
ASSVFSGRAGGAYEQY | TRBJ2-7 | TRBV2
ASRRGDNLHQAF | TRBJ1-1 | TRBV6-5
ASSLDGRGTEAF | TRBJ1-1 | TRBV5-1
ASSKVRLMYREHEQY | TRBJ2-7 | TRBV21-1
ASSYLTGKETQY | TRBJ2-5 | TRBV6-5
ASSWLGDMNEQF | TRBJ2-1 | TRBV7-2
ASSLADRGGVANEKLF | TRBJ1-4 | TRBV11-2
ASSLDRTSWVGTQY | TRBJ2-5 | TRBV5-1
ASRRQGLTYNEQF | TRBJ2-1 | TRBV6-5
AISESTGETTEAF | TRBJ1-1 | TRBV10-3
ASSDAGTPVDTQY | TRBJ2-3 | TRBV6-6
AISESLGRDRGYT | TRBJ1-2 | TRBV10-3
ASSFSSSGYEQY | TRBJ2-7 | TRBV7-2
ASSIMTGGGGDTQY | TRBJ2-3 | TRBV19
ASSRGQTDGYT | TRBJ1-2 | TRBV18
ASSQRLAGADTQY | TRBJ2-3 | TRBV11-3
ASSPGTGPAVGTEAF | TRBJ1-1 | TRBV19
ASSRFLAGGQLYEQF | TRBJ2-1 | TRBV5-8
ASSSGTVGGTVRNTEAF | TRBJ1-1 | TRBV7-6
ASSLTGDNYGYT | TRBJ1-2 | TRBV5-1
AISGQKGEPQH | TRBJ1-5 | TRBV10-3
AISESGTGRF | TRBJ2-1 | TRBV10-3
ASTPRGGASPLH | TRBJ1-6 | TRBV19
AWSAGLAVNTGELF | TRBJ2-2 | TRBV30
ASSIFGAGNTEAF | TRBJ1-1 | TRBV19